The clone carrying this TCR beta chain was detected ten times or more. TCRdb re-derived calls from the RACE reads in MiXCR, one entry per CDR3 protein. The sample lists 50,000 to 80,000 distinct CDR3 sequences, approximately 10% occurring once. This sample was taken from a study of human T cells and chemical hapten exposure. Germline CDR1 is MDHEN and CDR2 is SYDVKM. The germline V and J ends were trimmed by 2 bases and 5 bases, with 9 bases remaining between them. The CDR3 is made up of 13 amino acids. The time point was: patch test 3, about 24 weeks after DPC sensitization. This sample's treatment: therapeutic diphenylcyclopropenone sensitization with weekly scalp DPC.

This TCR was recovered from a woman aged 25 to 45 with alopecia areata. Some clones in this sample may be carry-over from other donors' samples. The V gene is TRBV28, the J gene TRBJ2-5; D remains unclear. Sequenced here: whole blood, sampled in connection with sensitization to the hapten diphenylcyclopropenone (DPC). The DNA of the CDR3 is TGTGCCAGCAGTTTAGTGGGTCCGGAGACCCAGTACTTC. Its protein is CASSLVGPETQYF.